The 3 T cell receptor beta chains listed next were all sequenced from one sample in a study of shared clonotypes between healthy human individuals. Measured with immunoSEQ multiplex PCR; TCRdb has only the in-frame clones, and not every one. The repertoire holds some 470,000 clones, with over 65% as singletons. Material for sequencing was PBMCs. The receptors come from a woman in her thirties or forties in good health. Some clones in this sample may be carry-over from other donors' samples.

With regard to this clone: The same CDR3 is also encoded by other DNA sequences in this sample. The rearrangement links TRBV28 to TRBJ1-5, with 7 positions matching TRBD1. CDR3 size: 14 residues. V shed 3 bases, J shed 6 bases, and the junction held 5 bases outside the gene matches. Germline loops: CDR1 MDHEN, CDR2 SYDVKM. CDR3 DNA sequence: TGTGCCAGCAGTTTTGGAGGGGGCGGTCAGCCCCAGCATTTT. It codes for CASSFGGGGQPQHF.

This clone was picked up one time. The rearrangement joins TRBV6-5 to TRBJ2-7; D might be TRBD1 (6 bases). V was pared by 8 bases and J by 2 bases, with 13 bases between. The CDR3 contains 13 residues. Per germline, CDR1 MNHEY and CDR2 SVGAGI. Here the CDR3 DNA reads TGTGCCAGCGGTAGAGGGGGACCCTACGAGCAGTACTTC. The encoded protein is CASGRGGPYEQYF.

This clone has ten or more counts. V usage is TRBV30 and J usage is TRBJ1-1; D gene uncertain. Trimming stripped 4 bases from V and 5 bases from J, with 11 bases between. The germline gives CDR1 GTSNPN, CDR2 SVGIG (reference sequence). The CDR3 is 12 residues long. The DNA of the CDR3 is TGTGCCTGGACGCGGTCTTTTACTGAAGCTTTCTTT. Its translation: CAWTRSFTEAFF.